The rows below give T cell receptor beta chains drawn from one sample of a study of CD4 T cells in relation to SARS-CoV-2 and coronaviruses. Using immunoSEQ multiplex PCR, the repertoire was profiled, and TCRdb retains in-frame clones only, with some absent. The top ten hold over 10% of the sample, which has 20,000 to 30,000 clones, roughly 82% seen once. No cognate antigen is known for these TCRs. Sequencing used CD4+ T cells from PBMCs, cultured in vitro. The receptors shown here come from a human donor in good health. Each CDR3 is given with its conserved first and last residue.

v_gene: TRBV9
CDR3aa: CASSVGTSGKVQYF

v_gene: TRBV2
CDR3aa: CASSEVGRWDTQYF

v_gene: TRBV6-5
CDR3aa: CASSRGQGSYEQYF

v_gene: TRBV9
CDR3aa: CASSVGGRANYGYTF

v_gene: TRBV6-1
CDR3aa: CASSEVSNQPQHF

v_gene: TRBV18
CDR3aa: CASSGLGQNYEQYF

v_gene: TRBV6-1
CDR3aa: CASSERALQFF

v_gene: TRBV18
CDR3aa: CASSQGTGDNEQFF

v_gene: TRBV5-1
CDR3aa: CASSPATGTAVEAFF

v_gene: TRBV7-9
CDR3aa: CASSLDLAANTGELFF

v_gene: TRBV2
CDR3aa: CASSERVSSYNEQFF

v_gene: TRBV19
CDR3aa: CASSIDGGGSAFF

v_gene: TRBV4-2
CDR3aa: CASSPRTSETGELFF

v_gene: TRBV5-1
CDR3aa: CASSWDRGEDGYTF

v_gene: TRBV9
CDR3aa: CASSAAGTAKNIQYF

v_gene: TRBV5-6
CDR3aa: CASSLGQNIQYF

v_gene: TRBV10-3
CDR3aa: CAISEGGIGNTIYF

v_gene: TRBV5-4
CDR3aa: CASSSRGQYYEQYF

v_gene: TRBV9
CDR3aa: CASSVSGTGSSDTQYF

v_gene: TRBV9
CDR3aa: CASSVDGSEAFF

v_gene: TRBV11-2
CDR3aa: CASRGDSYEQYF

v_gene: TRBV7-3
CDR3aa: CASSPQRSGVNEQFF

v_gene: TRBV4-3
CDR3aa: CASSQGSGGPQETQYF

v_gene: TRBV23-1
CDR3aa: CASSRLAGVDNEQFF

v_gene: TRBV2
CDR3aa: CASRLQGESTDTQYF

v_gene: TRBV10-1
CDR3aa: CASSRDTYYGYTF

v_gene: TRBV7-2
CDR3aa: CASSTQWGTGELFF

v_gene: TRBV28
CDR3aa: CASRVGGENGYTF

v_gene: TRBV6-5
CDR3aa: CASSYSRVGEQFF

v_gene: TRBV7-9
CDR3aa: CASSFAGRGTQHF

v_gene: TRBV21-1
CDR3aa: CASSIRDSPYEQYF

v_gene: TRBV27
CDR3aa: CASKMGGHQETQYF

v_gene: TRBV7-9
CDR3aa: CASSSTGWSSYNEQFF

v_gene: TRBV7-2
CDR3aa: CASSFQGSEGYTF

v_gene: TRBV13
CDR3aa: CASSPSEGLPHTEAFF

v_gene: TRBV4-3
CDR3aa: CASSRLPGETQYF

v_gene: TRBV5-1
CDR3aa: CASSFSPTGTPAYEQYF

v_gene: TRBV5-5
CDR3aa: CASSFEAGEQYF

v_gene: TRBV7-6
CDR3aa: CASSLEAWGGGLGEQFF

v_gene: TRBV4-2
CDR3aa: CASSHYSGGTTDTQYF

v_gene: TRBV7-2
CDR3aa: CASSITTNQPQHF

v_gene: TRBV5-1
CDR3aa: CASSLGQRNTEAFF

v_gene: TRBV2
CDR3aa: CASSLQGAEKLFF

v_gene: TRBV28
CDR3aa: CASSSGAQEAQANYGYTF

v_gene: TRBV7-3
CDR3aa: CASSKQGAGTGELFF

v_gene: TRBV7-2
CDR3aa: CASSSPNQPQHF

v_gene: TRBV4-1
CDR3aa: CASSQAPLAGETQYF

v_gene: TRBV4-3
CDR3aa: CASSRRQATTGYEKLFF

v_gene: TRBV6-6
CDR3aa: CASSPTPQGPRNYGYTF

v_gene: TRBV18
CDR3aa: CASSPGVGDYEQYF